This T cell receptor (beta chain) was sequenced during a study of T cell responses to AZD1222 COVID-19 vaccine. Comment on this clone: Different DNA sequences within this sample yield the same CDR3.

Germline values: CDR1 LGHDT, CDR2 YNNKEL (reference sequence). The germline V and J ends were trimmed by 1 base and 1 base, with 5 bases remaining between them. The CDR3 has 14 amino acids. Profiling relied on immunoSEQ multiplex PCR, and the TCRdb table lists in-frame clones only, not all of them. The table includes 100,000 to 150,000 clones, 90% detected once. The clonotype was recovered from an adult in good health. V and J are TRBV3-1 (or the pseudogene TRBV3-2) and TRBJ1-5; tentative D call: TRBD1 (5 bases). Sequencing used peripheral blood, obtained on day 0 of MenACWY control vaccination. The CDR3 sequence is CASSQGGSNQPQHF. The CDR3 DNA sequence: TGTGCCAGCAGCCAAGGGGGGAGCAATCAGCCCCAGCATTTT.